Reported below is one TCR beta chain. The assay was immunoSEQ multiplex PCR, and TCRdb's table has in-frame clones only and misses some. The table shows tens of thousands of clones, with about 92% occurring only once. Deletions cut 4 bases from V and 5 bases from J, with 16 bases between. The CDR3 totals 15 residues. The germline V gene encodes CDR1 SGHKS and CDR2 YYEKEE (reference sequence). The data originate from a study of OX40 agonist ivuxolimab in advanced cancers. Study as a whole: The drug used for patients, ivuxolimab, was an agonistic anti-OX40 (CD134) antibody. While on treatment, patients had intravenous ivuxolimab at 0.01 to 10 mg/kg every 2 weeks. Three individuals attained partial responses, comprising one hepatocellular carcinoma case and two cutaneous melanoma cases.

J is TRBJ2-1 and V is TRBV5-5; possibly TRBD2 for D (6 bases). Specimen: CD4+ or CD8+ T cells sorted from blood, collected in a trial of the OX40 agonist ivuxolimab. This receptor was obtained from an adult with an advanced solid tumor such as melanoma, head and neck, liver or kidney cancer. DNA of the CDR3: TGTGCCAGCAGCCCCCAGCCGGGAGCAAACAATGAGCAGTTCTTC. This codes for CASSPQPGANNEQFF.